This T cell receptor beta chain was retrieved from a study of cytomegalovirus exposure and HLA in healthy donors. About the study: Findings of an earlier analysis included around 100 million unique TCR beta sequences from 180 million or so T cells. Findings and limits, study-wide: Associated with cytomegalovirus, according to the listing, were 164 TCR beta chains. 87-base-pair reads could not separate some V segments, including TRBV6-2 and TRBV6-3. Follow-up analysis later connected one missense variant in DCLRE1C with trimming of TCR beta V- and J-genes.

The study ran its PCR with 60 Vbeta and 13 Jbeta primers. Here immunoSEQ multiplex PCR was the method, and the copy in TCRdb shows in-frame clones only, minus some. The sample includes 70,000 to 95,000 clones, roughly 77% seen only once; the top ten take roughly 14%. The V gene's germline CDR1 is SGHTA and CDR2 FQGTGA. V was cut by 2 bases and J by 8 bases, with 10 bases left in between. The CDR3 totals 13 residues. With respect to this clone: Its antigen is not known.

This sequence originates from a woman aged 40 to 50 in good health and CMV-seropositive. The chain employs TRBV7-3 and TRBJ2-1; no definite D call. Sequencing input: PBMCs. CDR3 residues: CASSLGGIDEQFF. The CDR3 DNA sequence: TGTGCCAGCAGCTTAGGCGGTATCGATGAGCAGTTCTTC.